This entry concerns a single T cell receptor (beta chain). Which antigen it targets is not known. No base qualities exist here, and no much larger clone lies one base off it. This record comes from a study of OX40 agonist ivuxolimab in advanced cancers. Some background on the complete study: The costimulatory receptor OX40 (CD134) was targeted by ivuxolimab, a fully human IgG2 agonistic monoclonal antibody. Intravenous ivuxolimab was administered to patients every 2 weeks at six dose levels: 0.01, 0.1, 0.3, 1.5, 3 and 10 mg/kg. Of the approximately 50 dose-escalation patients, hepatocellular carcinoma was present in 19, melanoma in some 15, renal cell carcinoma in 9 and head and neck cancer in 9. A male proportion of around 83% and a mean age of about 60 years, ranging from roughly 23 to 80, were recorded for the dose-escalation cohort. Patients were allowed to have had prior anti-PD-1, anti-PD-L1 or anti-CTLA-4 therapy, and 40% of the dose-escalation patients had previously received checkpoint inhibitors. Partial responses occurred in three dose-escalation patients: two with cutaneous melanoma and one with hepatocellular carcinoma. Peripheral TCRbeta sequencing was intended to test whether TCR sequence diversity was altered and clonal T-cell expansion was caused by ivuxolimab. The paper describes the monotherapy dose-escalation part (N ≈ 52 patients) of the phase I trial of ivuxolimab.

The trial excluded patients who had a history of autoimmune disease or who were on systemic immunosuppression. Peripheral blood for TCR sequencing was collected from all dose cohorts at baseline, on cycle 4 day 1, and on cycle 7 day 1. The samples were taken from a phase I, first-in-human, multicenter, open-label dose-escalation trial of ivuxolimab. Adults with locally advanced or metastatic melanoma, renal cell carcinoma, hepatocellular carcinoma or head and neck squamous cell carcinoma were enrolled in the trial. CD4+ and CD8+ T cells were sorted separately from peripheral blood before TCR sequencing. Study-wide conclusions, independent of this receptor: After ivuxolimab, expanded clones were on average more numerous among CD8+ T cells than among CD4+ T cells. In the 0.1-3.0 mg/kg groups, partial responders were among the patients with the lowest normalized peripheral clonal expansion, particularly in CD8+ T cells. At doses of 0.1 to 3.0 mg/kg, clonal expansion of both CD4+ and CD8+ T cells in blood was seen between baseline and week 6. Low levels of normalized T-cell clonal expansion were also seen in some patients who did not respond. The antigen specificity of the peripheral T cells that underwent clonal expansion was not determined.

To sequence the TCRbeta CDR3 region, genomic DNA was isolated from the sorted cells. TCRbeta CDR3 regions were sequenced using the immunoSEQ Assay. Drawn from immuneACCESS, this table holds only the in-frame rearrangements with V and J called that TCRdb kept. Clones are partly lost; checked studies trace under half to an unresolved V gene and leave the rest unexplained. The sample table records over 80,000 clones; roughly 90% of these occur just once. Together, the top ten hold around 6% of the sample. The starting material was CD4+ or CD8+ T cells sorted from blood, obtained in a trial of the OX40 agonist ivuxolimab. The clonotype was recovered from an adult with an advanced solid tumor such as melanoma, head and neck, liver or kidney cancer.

CDR3 sequence: CAISGADPSASTDTQYF. The nucleotide sequence reads as follows: TGTGCCATCAGTGGGGCGGATCCTAGCGCAAGCACAGATACGCAGTATTTT. The chain was built from TRBV10-3 and TRBJ2-3; matching of 6 bases hints at TRBD2 as the D gene. CDR1 is given as ENHRY and CDR2 as SYGVKD, both from the germline V gene. The CDR3, cysteine through phenylalanine, is 17 amino acids long. The only DNA kept is the CDR3, 51 bases in frame from the first base. V drops 4 bases and J drops 0 bases, leaving 17 bases in between.